The sequence of this T cell receptor beta chain was determined in a study of siplizumab effects on memory and regulatory T cells. With regard to this clone: Its antigen is unidentified.

The assay was immunoSEQ multiplex PCR, and TCRdb's table has in-frame clones only and misses some. Of some 110,000 clones in the sample, 90% to 95% are singletons; the top ten hold approximately 0.32%. Study-wide results and caveats: Proliferating siplizumab-cultured Tregs lacked confirmed suppressive function. Sequences below about 10^-5 frequency were poorly captured. As a result, only a minor fraction of alloreactive clones mapped to unstimulated subsets. Siplizumab significantly brought down the alloreactive sequences that trace back to unstimulated CD4+ memory cells.

Sequences were obtained from CD4+ T cells sorted from blood. This sequence was found in a human donor in good health.

As DNA, the CDR3 is TGTGCCTGGAGTCGTGGGTCAGGTATCGCAGATACGCAGTATTTT. Encoded protein: CAWSRGSGIADTQYF. The chain combines TRBV30 with TRBJ2-3; no clear D. This CDR3 is 15 amino acids long. Per the germline V gene, CDR1 is GTSNPN and CDR2 is SVGIG (reference sequence). V gave up 2 bases and J gave up 4 bases, with 16 bases separating them.